The T cell receptor (beta chain) under discussion was sequenced for a study of T cells in Graves' hyperthyroidism and ophthalmopathy. Clinical symptoms, serum thyroxine, TRAb, thyroid ultrasound and orbital computed tomography established diagnosis. The investigators amplified TCR beta CDR3 regions from RNA transcripts. Initially, a first-round RT-PCR of the TCR CDR3 employed the HTBI primer set. TCRdb re-analysed the multiplex PCR reads in MiXCR, keeping a single row per CDR3 protein. The table lists roughly 500,000 distinct CDR3 sequences, 35% to 50% of them singletons. The receptor was isolated from an adult woman with Graves' disease, either hyperthyroidism or ophthalmopathy (not recorded which). Sequenced input: peripheral blood or thyroid tissue (not recorded which).

The chain's CDR3 is CATSRQGRGLYGYTF. The CDR3 bases are TGTGCCACCAGCAGACAGGGTCGGGGCCTCTATGGCTACACCTTC. This chain joins TRBV15 and TRBJ1-2; TRBD1 is a possible D gene (5 bases). This CDR3 spans 15 amino acids. Germline V lookup: CDR1 LNHNV, CDR2 YYDKDF (reference sequence). Trimming took off 2 bases at V and 4 bases at J, with 14 bases between the two ends.